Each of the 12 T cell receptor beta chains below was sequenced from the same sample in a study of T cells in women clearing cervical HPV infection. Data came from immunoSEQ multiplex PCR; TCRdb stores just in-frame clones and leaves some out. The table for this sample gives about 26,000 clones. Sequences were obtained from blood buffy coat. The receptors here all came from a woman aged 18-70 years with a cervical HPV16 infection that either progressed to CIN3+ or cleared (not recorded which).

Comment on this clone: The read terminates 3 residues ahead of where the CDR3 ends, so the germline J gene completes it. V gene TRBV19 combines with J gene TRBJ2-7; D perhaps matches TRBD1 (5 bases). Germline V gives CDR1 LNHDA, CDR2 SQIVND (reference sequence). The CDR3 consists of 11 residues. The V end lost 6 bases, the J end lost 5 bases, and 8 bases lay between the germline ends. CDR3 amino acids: CASRAGNEQYF. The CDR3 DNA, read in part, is TGTGCCAGTAGAGCAGGGAACGAG.

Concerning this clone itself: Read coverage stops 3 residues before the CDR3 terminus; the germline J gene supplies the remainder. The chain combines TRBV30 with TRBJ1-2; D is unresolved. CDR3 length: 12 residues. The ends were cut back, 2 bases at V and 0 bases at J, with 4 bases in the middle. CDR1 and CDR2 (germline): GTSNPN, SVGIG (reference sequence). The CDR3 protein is CAWSTANYGYTF. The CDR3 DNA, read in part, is TGTGCCTGGAGTACAGCTAACTATGGC.

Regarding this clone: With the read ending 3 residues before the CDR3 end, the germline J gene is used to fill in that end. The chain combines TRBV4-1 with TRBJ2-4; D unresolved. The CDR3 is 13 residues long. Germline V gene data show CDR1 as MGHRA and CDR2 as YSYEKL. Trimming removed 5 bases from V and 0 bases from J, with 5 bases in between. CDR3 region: CASSSLAKNIQYF. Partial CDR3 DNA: TGCGCCAGCAGCTCCCTAGCCAAAAACATT.

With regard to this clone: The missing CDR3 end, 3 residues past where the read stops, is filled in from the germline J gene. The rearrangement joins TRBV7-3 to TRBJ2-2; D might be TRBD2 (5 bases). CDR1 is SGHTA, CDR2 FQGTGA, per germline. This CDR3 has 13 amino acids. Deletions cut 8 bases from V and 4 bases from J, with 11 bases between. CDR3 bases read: TGTGCCAGCGGGCCTCGGGGCACCGGGGAG. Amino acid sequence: CASGPRGTGE. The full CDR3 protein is CASGPRGTGELFF.

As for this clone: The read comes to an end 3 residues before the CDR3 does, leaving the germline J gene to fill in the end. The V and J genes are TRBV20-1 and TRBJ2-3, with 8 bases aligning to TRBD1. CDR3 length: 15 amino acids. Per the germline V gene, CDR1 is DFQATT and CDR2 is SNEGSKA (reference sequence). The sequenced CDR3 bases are TGCAGTGCTAGATTCGGGTCAGGGGGCGGTCAGCCG. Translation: CSARFGSGGGQP. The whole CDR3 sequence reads CSARFGSGGGQPQYF.

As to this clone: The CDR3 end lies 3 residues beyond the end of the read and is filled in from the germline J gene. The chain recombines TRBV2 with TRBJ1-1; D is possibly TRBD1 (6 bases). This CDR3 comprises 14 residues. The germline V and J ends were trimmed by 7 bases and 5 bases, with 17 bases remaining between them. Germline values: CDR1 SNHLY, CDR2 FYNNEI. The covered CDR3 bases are TGTGCCAGCACTGGGGACAAACGAATTACTGAA. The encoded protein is CASTGDKRITE. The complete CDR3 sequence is CASTGDKRITEAFF. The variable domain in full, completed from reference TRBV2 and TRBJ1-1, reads EPEVTQTPSHQVTQMGQEVILRCVPISNHLYFYWYRQILGQKVEFLVSFYNNEISEKSEIFDDQFSVERPDGSNFTLKIRSTKLEDSAMYFCASTGDKRITEAFFGQGTRLTVV.

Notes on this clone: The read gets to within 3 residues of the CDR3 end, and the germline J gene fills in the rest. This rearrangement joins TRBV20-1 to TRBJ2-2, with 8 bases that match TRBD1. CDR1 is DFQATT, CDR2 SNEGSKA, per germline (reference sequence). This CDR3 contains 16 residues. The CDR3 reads CSARDRGTGELQKLFF. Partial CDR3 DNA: TGCAGTGCTAGAGATCGGGGGACAGGCGAGTTACAAAAG.

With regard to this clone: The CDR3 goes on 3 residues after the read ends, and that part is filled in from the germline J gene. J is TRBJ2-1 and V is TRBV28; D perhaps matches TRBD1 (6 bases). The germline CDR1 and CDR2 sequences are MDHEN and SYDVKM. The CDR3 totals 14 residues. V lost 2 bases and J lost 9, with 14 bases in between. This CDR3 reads CASSLASPTGEQFF. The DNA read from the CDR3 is TGTGCCAGCAGTTTAGCCTCCCCGACAGGTGAG.

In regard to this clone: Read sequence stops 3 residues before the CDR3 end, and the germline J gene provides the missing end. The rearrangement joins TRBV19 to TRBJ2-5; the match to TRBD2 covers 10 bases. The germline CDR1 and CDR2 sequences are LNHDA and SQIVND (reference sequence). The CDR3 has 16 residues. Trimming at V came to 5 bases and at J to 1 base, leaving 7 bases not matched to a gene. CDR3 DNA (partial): TGTGCCAGTAGTTCTTTGGAGCGGGGGGGCCAAGAGACC. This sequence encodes CASSSLERGGQET. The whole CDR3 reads CASSSLERGGQETQYF. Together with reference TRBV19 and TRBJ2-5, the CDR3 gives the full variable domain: DGGITQSPKYLFRKEGQNVTLSCEQNLNHDAMYWYRQDPGQGLRLIYYSQIVNDFQKGDIAEGYSVSREKKESFPLTVTSAQKNPTAFYLCASSSLERGGQETQYFGPGTRLLVL.

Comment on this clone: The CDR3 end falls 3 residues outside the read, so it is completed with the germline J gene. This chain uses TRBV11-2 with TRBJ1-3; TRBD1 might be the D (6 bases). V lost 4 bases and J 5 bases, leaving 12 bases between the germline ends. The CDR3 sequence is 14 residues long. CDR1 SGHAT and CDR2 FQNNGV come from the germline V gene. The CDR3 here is CASSYQGIRNTIYF. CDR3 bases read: TGTGCCAGCAGCTACCAGGGGATTAGAAACACC.

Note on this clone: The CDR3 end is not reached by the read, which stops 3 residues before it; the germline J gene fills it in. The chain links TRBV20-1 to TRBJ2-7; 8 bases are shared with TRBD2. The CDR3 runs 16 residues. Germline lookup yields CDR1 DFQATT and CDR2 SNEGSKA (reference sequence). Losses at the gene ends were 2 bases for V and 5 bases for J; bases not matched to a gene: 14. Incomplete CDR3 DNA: TGCAGTGCTAGACCAAAACTAGCGGACCTTGTCAACGAG. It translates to CSARPKLADLVNE. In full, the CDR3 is CSARPKLADLVNEQYF.

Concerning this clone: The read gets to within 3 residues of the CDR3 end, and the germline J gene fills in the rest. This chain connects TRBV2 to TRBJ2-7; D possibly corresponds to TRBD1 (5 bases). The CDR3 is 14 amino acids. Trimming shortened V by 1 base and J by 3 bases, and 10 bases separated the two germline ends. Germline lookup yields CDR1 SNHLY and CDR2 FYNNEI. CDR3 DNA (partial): TGTGCCAGCAGTGAAGGGGCGACAGTCTACGAG. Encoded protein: CASSEGATVYE. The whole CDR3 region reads CASSEGATVYEQYF.